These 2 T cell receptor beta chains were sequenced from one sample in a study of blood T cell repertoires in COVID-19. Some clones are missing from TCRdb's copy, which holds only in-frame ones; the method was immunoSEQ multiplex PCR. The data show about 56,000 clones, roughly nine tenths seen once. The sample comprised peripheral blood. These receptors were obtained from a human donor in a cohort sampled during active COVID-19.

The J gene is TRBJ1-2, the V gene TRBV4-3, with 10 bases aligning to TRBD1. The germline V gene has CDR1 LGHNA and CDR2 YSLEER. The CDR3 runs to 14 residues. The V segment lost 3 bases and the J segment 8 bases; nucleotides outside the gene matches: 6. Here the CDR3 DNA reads TGCGCCAGCAGCCATCGGGGACAGGGGAAGGGCTACACCTTC. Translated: CASSHRGQGKGYTF.

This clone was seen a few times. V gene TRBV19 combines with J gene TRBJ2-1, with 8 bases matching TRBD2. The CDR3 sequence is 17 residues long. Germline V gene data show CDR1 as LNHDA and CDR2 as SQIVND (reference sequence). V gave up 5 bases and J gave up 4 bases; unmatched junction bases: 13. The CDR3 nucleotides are TGTGCCAGTAGTTCCCAATCCAGACTAGCGAGATACAATGAGCAGTTCTTC. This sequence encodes CASSSQSRLARYNEQFF.